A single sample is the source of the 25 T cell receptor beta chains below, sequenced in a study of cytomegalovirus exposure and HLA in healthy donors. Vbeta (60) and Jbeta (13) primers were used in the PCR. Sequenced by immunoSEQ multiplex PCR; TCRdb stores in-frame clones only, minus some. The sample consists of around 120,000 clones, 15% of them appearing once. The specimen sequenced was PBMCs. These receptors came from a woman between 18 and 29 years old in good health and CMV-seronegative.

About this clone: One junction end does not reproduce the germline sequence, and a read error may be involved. The CDR3 is CASSLYGSTDTQYF. The CDR3 region has the DNA TGTGCCAGCAGCTTGTATGGTAGCACCGATACGCAGTATTTT. The chain couples TRBV5-6 to TRBJ2-3; D gene ambiguous. CDR1 and CDR2 from the germline V gene are SGHDT and YYEEEE. CDR3 length: 14 residues. Using reference TRBV5-6 and TRBJ2-3 for the parts outside the CDR3, the full variable domain is DAGVTQSPTHLIKTRGQQVTLRCSPKSGHDTVSWYQQALGQGPQFIFQYYEEEERQRGNFPDRFSGHQFPNYSSELNVNALLLGDSALYLCASSLYGSTDTQYFGPGTRLTVL.

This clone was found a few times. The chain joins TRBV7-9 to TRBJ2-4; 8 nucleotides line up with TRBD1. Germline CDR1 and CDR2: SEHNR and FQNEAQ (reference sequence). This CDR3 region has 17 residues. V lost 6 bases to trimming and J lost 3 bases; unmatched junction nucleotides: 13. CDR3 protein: CASRGDRTGWVKNIQYF. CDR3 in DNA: TGTGCCAGCAGAGGCGACAGGACAGGGTGGGTCAAAAACATTCAGTACTTC.

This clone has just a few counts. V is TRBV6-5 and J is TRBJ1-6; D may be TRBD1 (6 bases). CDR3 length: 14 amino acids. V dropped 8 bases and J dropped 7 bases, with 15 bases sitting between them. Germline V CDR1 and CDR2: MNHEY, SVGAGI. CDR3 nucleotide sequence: TGTGCCAGCCATGCTGGACAGCTAAATTCACCCCTCCACTTT. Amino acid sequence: CASHAGQLNSPLHF.

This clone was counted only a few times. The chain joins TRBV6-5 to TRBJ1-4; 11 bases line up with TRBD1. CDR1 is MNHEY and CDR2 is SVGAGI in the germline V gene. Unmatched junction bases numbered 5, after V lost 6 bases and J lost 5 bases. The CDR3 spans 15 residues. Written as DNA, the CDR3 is TGTGCCAGCAGACGCGGGGACAGGGGGAATGAAAAACTGTTTTTT. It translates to CASRRGDRGNEKLFF.

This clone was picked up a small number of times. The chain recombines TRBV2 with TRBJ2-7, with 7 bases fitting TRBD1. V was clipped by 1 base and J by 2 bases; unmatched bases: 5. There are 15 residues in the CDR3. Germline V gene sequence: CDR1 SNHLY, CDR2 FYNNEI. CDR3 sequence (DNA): TGTGCCAGCAGTGAAGGGGACAGTGCCACCTACGAGCAGTACTTC. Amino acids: CASSEGDSATYEQYF.

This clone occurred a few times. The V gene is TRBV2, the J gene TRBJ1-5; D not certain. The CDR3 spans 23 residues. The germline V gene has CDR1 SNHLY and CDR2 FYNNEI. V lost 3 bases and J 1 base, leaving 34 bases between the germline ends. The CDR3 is CASSDQYQRFPIPLLISNQPQHF. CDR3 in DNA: TGTGCCAGCAGTGACCAATACCAACGGTTCCCGATCCCTCTCTTAATAAGCAATCAGCCCCAGCATTTT.

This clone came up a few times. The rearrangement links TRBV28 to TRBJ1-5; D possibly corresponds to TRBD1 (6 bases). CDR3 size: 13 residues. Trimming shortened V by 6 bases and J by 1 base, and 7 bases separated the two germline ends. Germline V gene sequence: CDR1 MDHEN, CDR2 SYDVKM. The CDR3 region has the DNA TGTGCCAGCAGGCAGGGGAGCAATCAGCCCCAGCATTTT. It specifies CASRQGSNQPQHF.

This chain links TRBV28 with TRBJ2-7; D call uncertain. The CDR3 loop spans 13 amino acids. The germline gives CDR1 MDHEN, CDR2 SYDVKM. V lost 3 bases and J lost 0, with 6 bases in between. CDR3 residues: CASSFPGSYEQYF. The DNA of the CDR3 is TGTGCCAGCAGTTTCCCGGGCTCCTACGAGCAGTACTTC.

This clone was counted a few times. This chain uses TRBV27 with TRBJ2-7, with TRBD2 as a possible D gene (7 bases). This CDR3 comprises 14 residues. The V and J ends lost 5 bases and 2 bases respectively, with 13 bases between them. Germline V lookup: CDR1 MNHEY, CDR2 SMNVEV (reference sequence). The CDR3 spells CASSDNGGPYEQYF. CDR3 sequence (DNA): TGTGCCAGCAGTGACAACGGGGGGCCCTACGAGCAGTACTTC.

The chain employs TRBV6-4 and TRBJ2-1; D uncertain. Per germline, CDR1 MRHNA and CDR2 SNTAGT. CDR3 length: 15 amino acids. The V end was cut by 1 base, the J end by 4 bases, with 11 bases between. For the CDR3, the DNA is TGTGCCAGCAGTGACTTGCGGAACCCATACAATGAGCAGTTCTTC. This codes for CASSDLRNPYNEQFF.

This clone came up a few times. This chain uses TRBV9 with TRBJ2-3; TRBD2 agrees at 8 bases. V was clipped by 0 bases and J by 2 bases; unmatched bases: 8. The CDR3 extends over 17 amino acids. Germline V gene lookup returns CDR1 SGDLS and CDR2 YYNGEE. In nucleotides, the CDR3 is TGTGCCAGCAGCGTAGGTTTAGCGGGGCTTCCCACAGATACGCAGTATTTT. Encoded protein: CASSVGLAGLPTDTQYF.

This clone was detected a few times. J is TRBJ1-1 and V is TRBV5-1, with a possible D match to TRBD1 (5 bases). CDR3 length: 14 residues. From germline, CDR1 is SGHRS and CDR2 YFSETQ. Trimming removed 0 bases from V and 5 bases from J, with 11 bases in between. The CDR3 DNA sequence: TGCGCCAGCAGCTTGGAGGGGATGGGAACTGAAGCTTTCTTT. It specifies CASSLEGMGTEAFF.

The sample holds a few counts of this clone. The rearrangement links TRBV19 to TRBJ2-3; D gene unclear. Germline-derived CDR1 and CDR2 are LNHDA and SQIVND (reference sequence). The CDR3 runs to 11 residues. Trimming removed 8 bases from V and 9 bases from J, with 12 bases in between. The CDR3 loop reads CASSSVRTQYF. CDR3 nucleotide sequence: TGTGCCAGTTCCAGCGTTCGGACGCAGTATTTT. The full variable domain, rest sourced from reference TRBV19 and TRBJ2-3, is DGGITQSPKYLFRKEGQNVTLSCEQNLNHDAMYWYRQDPGQGLRLIYYSQIVNDFQKGDIAEGYSVSREKKESFPLTVTSAQKNPTAFYLCASSSVRTQYFGPGTRLTVL.

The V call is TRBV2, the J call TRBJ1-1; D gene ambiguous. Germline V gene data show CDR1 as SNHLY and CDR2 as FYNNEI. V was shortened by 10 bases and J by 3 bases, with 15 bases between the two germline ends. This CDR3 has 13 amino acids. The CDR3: CATPLGGYTEAFF. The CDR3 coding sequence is TGTGCCACACCCCTTGGCGGATACACTGAAGCTTTCTTT.

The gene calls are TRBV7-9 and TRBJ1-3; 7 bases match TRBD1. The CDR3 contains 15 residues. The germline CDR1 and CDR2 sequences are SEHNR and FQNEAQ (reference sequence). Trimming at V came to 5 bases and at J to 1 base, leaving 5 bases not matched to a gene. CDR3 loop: CASSKTGQSGNTIYF. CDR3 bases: TGTGCCAGCAGCAAAACGGGACAGTCTGGAAACACCATATATTTT.

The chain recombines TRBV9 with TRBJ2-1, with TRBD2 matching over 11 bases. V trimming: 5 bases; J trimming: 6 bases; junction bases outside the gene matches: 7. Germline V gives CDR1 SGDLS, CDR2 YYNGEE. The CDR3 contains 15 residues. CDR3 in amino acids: CASSSSGGPFNEQFF. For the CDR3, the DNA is TGTGCCAGCAGTTCTAGCGGGGGGCCCTTCAATGAGCAGTTCTTC.

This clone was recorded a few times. CDR3 in DNA: TGTGCCAGCAGTTGGACAGGACTCGGAGGGGCCAACGTCCTGACTTTC. Translated, it gives CASSWTGLGGANVLTF. The chain joins TRBV5-6 to TRBJ2-6; TRBD1 aligns across 7 bases. The CDR3 length is 16 residues. Germline V gene sequence: CDR1 SGHDT, CDR2 YYEEEE. V shed 5 bases, J shed 4 bases, and the junction held 9 bases outside the gene matches.

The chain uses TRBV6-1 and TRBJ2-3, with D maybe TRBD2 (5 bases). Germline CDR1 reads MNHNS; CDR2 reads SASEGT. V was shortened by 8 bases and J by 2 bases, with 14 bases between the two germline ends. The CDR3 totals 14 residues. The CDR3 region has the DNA TGTGCCAGCGGACTTGAAATAGCCACAGATACGCAGTATTTT. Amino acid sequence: CASGLEIATDTQYF.

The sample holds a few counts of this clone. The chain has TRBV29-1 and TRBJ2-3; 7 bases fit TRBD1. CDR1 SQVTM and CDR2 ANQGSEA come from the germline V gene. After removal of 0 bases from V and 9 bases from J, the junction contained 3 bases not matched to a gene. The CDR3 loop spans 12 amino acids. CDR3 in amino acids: CSVEDLGQTQYF. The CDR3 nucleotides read TGCAGCGTTGAAGATCTGGGACAGACGCAGTATTTT.

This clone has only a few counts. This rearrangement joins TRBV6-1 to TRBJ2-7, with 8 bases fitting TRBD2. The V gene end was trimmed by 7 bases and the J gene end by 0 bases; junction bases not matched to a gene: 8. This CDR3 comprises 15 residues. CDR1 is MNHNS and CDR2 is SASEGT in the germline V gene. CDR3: CASNGGSGSSYEQYF. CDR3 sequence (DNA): TGTGCCAGCAATGGGGGGAGCGGGAGCTCCTACGAGCAGTACTTC.

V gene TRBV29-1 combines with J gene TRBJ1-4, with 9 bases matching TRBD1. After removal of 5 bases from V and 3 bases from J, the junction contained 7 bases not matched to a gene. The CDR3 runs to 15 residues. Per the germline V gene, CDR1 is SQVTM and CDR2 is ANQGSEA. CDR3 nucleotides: TGCAGCGTTAAGACAGGGGGAGTCTCTAATGAAAAACTGTTTTTT. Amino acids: CSVKTGGVSNEKLFF.

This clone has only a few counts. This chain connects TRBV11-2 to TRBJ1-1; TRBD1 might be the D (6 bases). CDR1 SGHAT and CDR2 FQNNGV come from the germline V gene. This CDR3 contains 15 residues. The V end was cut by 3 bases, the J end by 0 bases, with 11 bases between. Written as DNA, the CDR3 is TGTGCCAGCAGCTTTGTCAGGGGCTTGAACACTGAAGCTTTCTTT. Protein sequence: CASSFVRGLNTEAFF.

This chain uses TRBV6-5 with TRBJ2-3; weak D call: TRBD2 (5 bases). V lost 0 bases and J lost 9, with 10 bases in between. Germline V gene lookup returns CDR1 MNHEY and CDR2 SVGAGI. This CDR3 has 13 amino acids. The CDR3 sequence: CASSYSERQTQYF. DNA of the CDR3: TGTGCCAGCAGTTACTCGGAGCGGCAGACGCAGTATTTT.

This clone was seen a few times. The CDR3 here is CASSSGTGVYGYTF. The DNA for the CDR3 is TGTGCCAGCAGTTCCGGGACAGGGGTATATGGCTACACCTTC. This chain joins TRBV28 and TRBJ1-2, with 10 bases lining up with TRBD1. Per the germline V gene, CDR1 is MDHEN and CDR2 is SYDVKM. Trimming at V came to 4 bases and at J to 5 bases, leaving 4 bases not matched to a gene. CDR3 length: 14 amino acids.

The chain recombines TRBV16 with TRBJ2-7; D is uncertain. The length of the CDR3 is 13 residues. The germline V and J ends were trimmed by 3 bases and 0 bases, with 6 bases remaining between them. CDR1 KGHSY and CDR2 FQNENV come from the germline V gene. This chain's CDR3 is CASSHPSSYEQYF. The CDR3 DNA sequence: TGTGCCAGCAGCCATCCGAGCTCCTACGAGCAGTACTTC.